The rows below give T cell receptor beta chains drawn from one sample of a study of T cell changes during pregnancy in multiple sclerosis. Only in-frame clones appear in the TCRdb table, and some are missing; sequencing was by immunoSEQ multiplex PCR. This sample has about 40,000 clones; about 91% occur once, and the top ten carry about 0.5%. Here the sequenced sample was CD4+ T cells from peripheral blood mononuclear cells, taken in the second trimester of pregnancy. These receptors were collected from a female donor in good health, enrolled as a control in a pregnancy study. The CDR3 runs from the conserved cysteine through the conserved F or W. D genes are given only for firm matches. Part of the rows lack a size; the others show once, few, many or a class for expanded clones.

CSVEDYDTYEQYF	TGCAGCGTTGAAGATTACGACACCTACGAGCAGTACTTC	-	-	TRBV29-1	TRBJ2-7	13
CASSLPGLAGKEQFF	TGTGCCAGCAGCTTGCCGGGACTAGCGGGAAAAGAGCAGTTCTTC	TRBD2	-	TRBV7-3	TRBJ2-1	15
CASSFEGDQPQHF	TGTGCCAGCAGCTTTGAGGGCGATCAGCCCCAGCATTTT	-	-	TRBV7-2	TRBJ1-5	13
CSAPRAGEQFF	TGCAGTGCTCCCCGGGCGGGTGAGCAGTTCTTC	-	once	TRBV20-1	TRBJ2-1	11
CASSPRAASGSETQYF	TGTGCCAGCAGCCCAAGAGCGGCTAGCGGGAGTGAGACCCAGTACTTC	TRBD2	-	TRBV7-2	TRBJ2-5	16
CASSYTGTGGYEQYF	TGTGCCAGCTCGTACACCGGGACAGGGGGCTACGAGCAGTACTTC	TRBD1	-	TRBV18	TRBJ2-7	15
CASSKTASGGARDTQYF	TGTGCCAGCAGCAAAACCGCTAGCGGGGGGGCAAGGGATACGCAGTATTTT	-	-	TRBV21-1	TRBJ2-3	17
CASSASGGRTDTQYF	TGTGCCAGCTCGGCTAGCGGGGGACGCACAGATACGCAGTATTTT	TRBD2	-	TRBV6-5	TRBJ2-3	15
CASRQISYEQYF	TGTGCCAGCAGACAAATCTCGTACGAGCAGTACTTC	-	-	TRBV7-2	TRBJ2-7	12
CASSIGRGTEQPQHF	TGTGCCAGTAGTATTGGCCGCGGGACGGAACAGCCCCAGCATTTT	-	-	TRBV19	TRBJ1-5	15
CASSPQVSGANVLTF	TGTGCCAGCAGCCCACAAGTATCCGGGGCCAACGTCCTGACTTTC	-	-	TRBV7-3	TRBJ2-6	15
CASSSGTSGSSEQYF	TGTGCCAGCAGCTCCGGGACTAGCGGGAGCTCCGAGCAGTACTTC	TRBD2	-	TRBV6-5	TRBJ2-7	15
CASSLDRLEGGETQYF	TGTGCCAGCAGCTTAGATCGATTGGAGGGAGGAGAGACCCAGTACTTC	-	once	TRBV11-3	TRBJ2-5	16
CASSPTGLLEKLFF	TGTGCCAGCAGTCCGACAGGGCTCCTGGAAAAACTGTTTTTT	TRBD1	-	TRBV2	TRBJ1-4	14
CASSPRSTANYGYTF	TGCGCCAGCAGCCCGCGTTCGACAGCTAACTATGGCTACACCTTC	-	-	TRBV4-3	TRBJ1-2	15
CASSMRGGVSSYNEQFF	TGTGCCAGTAGTATGCGGGGGGGGGTAAGCTCCTACAATGAGCAGTTCTTC	TRBD2	-	TRBV19	TRBJ2-1	17
CASSYSGGRADTQYF	TGTGCCAGCAGCTATAGCGGGGGGCGGGCAGATACGCAGTATTTT	TRBD2	-	TRBV5-4	TRBJ2-3	15
CASSGGAPGPYEQYF	TGTGCCAGCAGCGGCGGGGCTCCAGGCCCCTACGAGCAGTACTTC	-	-	TRBV7-2	TRBJ2-7	15
CASCTPSLRYEQYF	TGTGCCAGCTGCACCCCCAGTCTGAGGTACGAGCAGTACTTC	-	-	TRBV28	TRBJ2-7	14
CASSHALRFYNEQFF	TGTGCCAGCAGCCACGCCCTGCGGTTCTACAATGAGCAGTTCTTC	-	-	TRBV11-1	TRBJ2-1	15
CASSLLAGGNTGELFF	TGCGCCAGCAGCTTACTAGCGGGAGGGAACACCGGGGAGCTGTTTTTT	TRBD2	-	TRBV5-1	TRBJ2-2	16
CASSPDSNYGYTF	TGTGCCAGCAGCCCAGACAGTAACTATGGCTACACCTTC	-	-	TRBV7-3	TRBJ1-2	13